The present T cell receptor beta chain was sequenced within a study of CD8 T cells in Susac syndrome. RNA totalling about 0.45 to 1 ug underwent reverse transcription with random hexamers. TCRdb independently ran MiXCR on the immunoSEQ multiplex PCR reads; one entry per CDR3 protein. Of some 200,000 distinct CDR3 sequences in the sample, about 94% were seen once. Germline CDR1 is GTSNPN and CDR2 is SVGIG (reference sequence). V was trimmed by 4 bases and J by 5 bases, leaving 14 bases between them. There are 13 residues in the CDR3. The specimen was CD8+ T cells from PBMCs. This receptor was identified in a human donor with multiple sclerosis. The genes are TRBV30 and TRBJ2-5, with D tentatively TRBD2 (6 bases). The CDR3 region has the DNA TGTGCCTGGACTTGGGGGGTTGGGGAGACCCAGTACTTC. Protein sequence: CAWTWGVGETQYF.